The entry below describes one T cell receptor beta chain. Its matching antigen is unknown. Then a second PCR, running about 6 to 11 cycles, was carried out with a sample-barcoded 5' primer and a J-beta primer mix. TCRdb reprocessed the 5' RACE reads via MiXCR and lists one record per CDR3 protein. The sample lists about 1.4 million distinct CDR3 sequences; around 59% were seen once. This entry comes from a study of blood T cells in healthy people across ages. Study conclusions and caveats: Roughly linearly, TCR beta diversity per million T cells fell as age increased.

Trimming at V came to 6 bases and at J to 1 base, leaving 15 bases not matched to a gene. This CDR3 has 18 residues. Total RNA, at least 5 micrograms per sample, was extracted from PBMCs. The clonotype comes from a young man in good health. The chain joins TRBV12-3 or TRBV12-4 to TRBJ1-2; 9 bases map to TRBD1. Sequencing was done on a sample of blood. CDR3 in amino acids: CASRGQGPRSSYNYGYTF. CDR3 nucleotide sequence: TGTGCCAGCAGGGGACAGGGCCCTCGGAGTTCTTATAACTATGGCTACACCTTC.